The T cell receptor (beta chain) under discussion was sequenced for a study of cytomegalovirus exposure and HLA in healthy donors. This CDR3 is 17 amino acids long. Germline CDR1 and CDR2: SGHRS and YFSETQ. Points on this clone: Its antigen is as yet unknown.

Study results and limitations: A later analysis found TCR association rates differed by HLA locus, highest for DRB1 and lowest for HLA-C.

The PCR contained 60 Vbeta and 13 Jbeta primers. Libraries were prepared by immunoSEQ multiplex PCR; TCRdb keeps only in-frame clonotypes and omits some of them. The sample has 150,000 to 200,000 clones; 82% are singletons. Sequencing used PBMCs. The TCR originated in a girl under 18 in good health and CMV-seropositive. The rearrangement uses TRBV5-1 and TRBJ2-5; 14 nucleotides line up with TRBD2. The J call is uncertain, as TRBJ2-7 better fits the DNA end. The CDR3 DNA reads TGCGCCAGCAGCTCTCCGACTAGCGGGAGGGCCTCGACCGAGCAGTACTTC. This sequence encodes CASSSPTSGRASTEQYF.